What follows describes a single T cell receptor (beta chain). Per the study methods: Scientists estimated how many nucleated cells there were by amplifying reference gene primers. Method: immunoSEQ multiplex PCR; TCRdb's copy keeps in-frame clones and lacks some. From that table come the V and J calls and clone size; the DNA was used to work out D and trimming. The profile covers hundreds of thousands of clones, with around 84% appearing a single time and under 5% taken by the ten largest. This sample stems from a study of blood T cell repertoires in COVID-19. For the study at large: The United States, Italy and Spain supplied acute and convalescent COVID-19 samples. T cells, B-cell-depleted T cells, or PBMCs supplied cDNA or gDNA.

Germline CDR1 SGHNT, CDR2 YYREEE (reference sequence). The germline V and J ends were trimmed by 3 bases and 1 base, with 7 bases remaining between them. The CDR3 is 13 amino acids. This sequence joins TRBV5-4 and TRBJ2-5; weak D call: TRBD1 (6 bases). The sample consisted of PBMCs or T cells enriched from blood (not recorded which). This clonotype originated in a man aged 30-40 years with acute COVID-19. The CDR3 DNA reads as TGTGCCAGCAGCTACAGGGCCCAAGAGACCCAGTACTTC. This codes for CASSYRAQETQYF.